This T cell receptor (beta chain) was identified during a study of cytomegalovirus exposure and HLA in healthy donors (dated by TCRdb to about 2017). In terms of the full investigation: An earlier analysis of roughly 500 of the donors reported 250 to 350 Gb of sequence data and more than 90 million unique TCR beta sequences from roughly 200 million T cells. About 280 gigabases of sequencing data and around 88 million unique TCR sequences made up an early release that covered several hundred HLA-typed donors. In the later analysis, no new phenotypic data were used to find candidate immune exposures; instead, reliance was placed on TCR beta sequences and their occurrence across donors. Among about 410 genotyped donors of the cohort, an average of about 240,000 unique TCR beta nucleotide sequences was sequenced per donor, of which 15% to 20% were non-productive. The number of donors typed differed by locus, with roughly 620-640 for A, B, C, DRB1 and DQB1, more than 500 for DQA1, about 610 for DPA1, and 400 to 490 for DPB1. Several DR-DQ haplotypes were treated as single units for association and clustering because of strong linkage in the cohort. Genome-wide SNP genotypes for about three fifths of the roughly 670 donors were used in a later genetic analysis, which treated that subset as a discovery cohort. Both class I and class II loci were covered by HLA typing, at four-digit resolution. All discovery cohort repertoires had been generated using a single sequencing platform. Alongside the repertoire data, information on donor age, sex, ethnicity and CMV serostatus was compiled. To study patterns of TCR occurrence, a later analysis re-analyzed previously published TCR beta repertoires from 500 to 850 donors and added high-resolution HLA genotyping. Among the roughly 400 genotyped donors, about 85% belonged to the genetic ancestry cluster associated with self-reported Caucasian donors. To decide whether each TCR beta V gene segment behaved as functional or pseudogenic, an earlier analysis of 587 of the donors relied on high-throughput TCR beta sequencing. High-throughput TCR immunosequencing, statistical association of individual TCRs with disease status, and machine learning were combined to predict cytomegalovirus infection status. The study aimed to test whether cataloging public T cell receptors could reveal signatures of past pathogen exposure. Besides the first cohort of approximately 710 subjects, a separate validation cohort made up of roughly 120 different subjects was used. The study used immunosequencing to profile the T cell repertoires of hundreds of subjects and linked those repertoires to cytomegalovirus serostatus. The paper as a whole reports these results and caveats: A later analysis reported that several top co-occurrence clusters appeared linked to parvovirus B19, influenza, CMV and Epstein-Barr virus. A group of highly shared sequence variants was considered likely to be a technical artifact of the sequencing pipeline. In a later analysis, HLA-associated TCR beta chains showed more clonal expansion and lower generation probabilities than non-associated chains that were equally common. A later genetic analysis reported fewer N-insertions in productive TCRs among donors in an Asian-associated ancestry cluster than the roughly 700-donor mean. Correlated functional status among segregating V segments might reflect linkage disequilibrium, but an unknown experimental factor could not be ruled out. In a later analysis, most CMV-associated TCR beta chains were found to appear HLA-restricted, with HLA associations seemingly driven largely by CMV exposure. Most TCR sequences were observed very rarely across donors, whereas some public TCRs were present in many individuals. When HLA alleles, especially DR and DQ, strongly co-occurred, TCR associations were difficult to assign to individual alleles. A later genetic analysis associated a missense DCLRE1C variant with V-gene and J-gene trimming of TCR beta chains, and an independent cohort replicated the association. The study listed approximately 150 TCR beta chains as associated with cytomegalovirus. The presence/absence analyses assumed that sequencing depth was roughly uniform across donors, and that assumption may not be true. Because HLA typing was unavailable for some donors at each locus, only the typed subset was used in association tests. The 87-base-pair reads could not distinguish some IMGT-functional V segments, including TRBV6-2 and TRBV6-3, so those segments were excluded. For the cohort, immune exposure information was limited to CMV serostatus. According to the authors, the approach could potentially be generalized to other disease states and immunological phenotypes. Broadly in line with IMGT annotations, most TCR beta V segments showed up in productive rearrangements about 87% or about 30% of the time in an earlier analysis of 587 of the donors. A few of the identified cytomegalovirus-associated TCR beta chains were confirmed in vitro to be specific for cytomegalovirus antigens. A later analysis associated 16,951 TCR beta sequences with specific HLA alleles at a false discovery rate of 0.05. According to a later analysis, TCR association rates differed among HLA loci, with DRB1 alleles showing the most associated TCRs and HLA-C alleles showing the fewest. A further reported finding was that TCR beta sequences accurately predicted the HLA-A and HLA-B alleles for most subjects in the first cohort. The cohort was sequenced for TCR beta chains only, and without alpha or paired-chain data the features that could be detected were limited. Cytomegalovirus status was reported to be diagnosed by the classifier with high specificity and sensitivity in both the original and validation cohorts. Because counts were too low, 15 to 20 rarely observed V segments, including chromosome 9 orphons, were excluded from the earlier analysis of 587 of the donors.

The cohort was made up of approximately 670 healthy bone marrow donors. At the time of sampling, all cohort members were nominally healthy, though unrecorded immune exposures were likely present. The donor tested CMV seronegative and was one of the 352 seronegative cohort members. A peripheral blood sample was collected from each donor, and TCR beta sequencing was performed on peripheral blood mononuclear cells. Genomic DNA was extracted from the blood cell samples with the Qiagen DNeasy Blood Extraction Kit. The table lists this clone with a few counts. Its antigen remains undetermined. No clone much larger than this one lies a single base away; base qualities are absent. Cut back by 4 bases and 0 bases, the V and J ends lie 10 bases apart. Reading the germline V gene gives CDR1 SNHLY and CDR2 FYNNEI. Measured from the cysteine to the phenylalanine, the CDR3 is 15 residues long. Kept here is only the CDR3 DNA, which spans 45 bases and is read in frame from base 1.

The library was produced with the immunoSEQ multiplex PCR assay. A mixture of 60 forward primers for TCR Vbeta segments and 13 reverse primers for TCR Jbeta segments was used in the multiplex PCR. The CDR3 region of rearranged TCR beta genes was amplified from genomic DNA with a multiplex PCR assay. The amplified TCR beta libraries were sequenced on the Illumina HiSeq System as 87-base-pair reads. The source study handled its data this way. In a later analysis, 70 million to 95 million unique TCR beta chains were counted across the approximately 640 repertoires, and around 11 million of these chains were shared by at least two donors. Raw reads were error-corrected and collapsed into unique sequences by a nearest-neighbor algorithm in which closely related sequences were merged to remove PCR and sequencing errors. To assign V, D and J gene segments, CDR3 sequences were aligned to IMGT reference sequences. For a sequence to be retained, a match of at least six nucleotides was required to both a V gene segment and a J gene segment. Rearrangements were called productive when the CDR3 lacked stop codons and stayed in frame with V and J; all others were non-productive. CDR3 was defined by IMGT convention, running from the second conserved V-encoded cysteine to the conserved J-encoded phenylalanine. In an earlier analysis of 587 of the donors, sequences lacking an unambiguous match to a single V gene segment were excluded. In an earlier analysis of about 590 of the donors, a V segment was called functional when productive rearrangements were above 56.7%, and segregating when the standard deviation between donors exceeded 5%. A statistical classification framework was built to diagnose cytomegalovirus status from the catalog of TCR beta chain sequences. In a later analysis, TCR nucleotide sequences were compared against IMGT/GENE-DB human TR gene sequences so that V and J genes could be assigned. In a later analysis, CDR3 sequences and most-parsimonious VDJ recombination scenarios were assigned using the TCRdist pipeline. In a later analysis, every TCR beta chain was defined by the combination of its CDR3 amino acid sequence and its V-gene family, and reads without a unique V-gene family were dropped. A later analysis removed 592 highly shared, low-generation-probability nucleotide sequences to deal with suspected cross-contamination and a sequencing artifact. For each public chain, a later analysis derived a clonal expansion index from normalized ranks of inferred template counts within each repertoire. In a later analysis, generation probabilities were computed using a VDJ recombination model fitted to out-of-frame rearrangements, and the results were checked against IGoR. Hypergeometric tests were used in a later analysis to score TCR-TCR, TCR-HLA and TCR-CMV co-occurrence, with a repertoire-size bias correction applied to the TCR pairs. In a later analysis, false discovery rates were estimated by permuting HLA or CMV assignments 20 times. In a later analysis, co-occurring TCRs were grouped using DBSCAN, with TCRdist sequence similarity added in when clustering inside HLA-allele-positive subsets. For co-occurrence clustering, repertoires with fewer than 30,000 or more than 120,000 public chains were excluded, along with about five repertoires with anomalous nucleotide sharing. Sourced from immuneACCESS, this table was stored by TCRdb with only in-frame sequences that have V and J called. A share of the clones is absent; for the studies checked, an unresolved V gene accounts for under half, and the remainder has no known explanation. For V, J and clone size, that table is used; D and trimming come from the DNA. Recorded for this sample are more than 85,000 clones; around 80% of them occurred a single time. The ten largest clones represent more than 1% of the sample.

Recombination linked TRBV2 to TRBJ1-5, and the D gene may be TRBD1, 6 bases matching. The source is a woman between 18 and 30 years old in good health and CMV-seronegative. The sequenced sample consisted of PBMCs. The CDR3 protein: CASSGEGGSNQPQHF. The nucleotides read TGTGCCAGCAGTGGGGAGGGGGGTAGCAATCAGCCCCAGCATTTT.